The source of this T cell receptor beta chain is a study of OX40 agonist ivuxolimab in advanced cancers. Study details: Those treated in dose escalation had hepatocellular carcinoma, melanoma, renal cell cancer or head and neck cancer.

V trimming: 7 bases; J trimming: 3 bases; junction bases outside the gene matches: 4. The length of the CDR3 is 12 residues. Germline CDR1 is SQVTM and CDR2 is ANQGSEA. General study results and limits: The study found among the lowest clonal expansion in partial responders at 0.1-3.0 mg/kg.

Clones were read by immunoSEQ multiplex PCR, and TCRdb kept only the in-frame ones, dropping some. This table holds 55,000 to 60,000 clones, about 82% found once. As regards this clone: The antigen is unknown.

V gene TRBV29-1 combines with J gene TRBJ2-5; TRBD1 matches at 8 bases. The material sequenced was CD4+ or CD8+ T cells sorted from blood, taken in a trial of the OX40 agonist ivuxolimab. This receptor was identified in an adult with an advanced solid tumor such as melanoma, head and neck, liver or kidney cancer. The CDR3 loop reads CSGRQGKETQYF. CDR3 DNA sequence: TGCAGCGGGAGACAGGGGAAAGAGACCCAGTACTTC.